This T cell receptor (beta chain) emerged from a study of regulatory T cells in long-lasting Graves disease. Stated time point: persistent/refractory GD, antithyroid drugs over 5 years with positive TRAb. From PBMCs, RNA was extracted and then used to make the TCR library. Guidelines of the American Thyroid Association were used to diagnose Graves' disease. Per the germline V gene, CDR1 is MNHEY and CDR2 is SVGEGT. There are 14 residues in the CDR3. V shed 2 bases and J shed 6 bases, with 11 bases lying between them. This clonotype occurred a few times. Its antigen remains unidentified. Library construction for TCR beta used iRepertoire HTBI primers and Arm-PCR of CDR3 regions. TCRdb analysed the multiplex PCR reads with MiXCR anew, one entry per CDR3 protein. The table shows about 460,000 distinct CDR3 sequences, with about 20% occurring only once. Study results and caveats: Among the persistent patients, 2,500 to 3,000 public clonotypes were shared, more than the roughly 900 shared among new patients.

The source of this sequence is a female donor with Graves disease. The V call is TRBV6-2 or TRBV6-3, the J call TRBJ1-5, with a possible D match to TRBD1 (5 bases). The sequences come from peripheral blood mononuclear cells (PBMCs), collected when the disease was refractory, from a patient treated with antithyroid drugs. For the CDR3, the DNA is TGTGCCAGCAGTTACAGCAGGGACGGTCAGCCCCAGCATTTT. It translates to CASSYSRDGQPQHF.